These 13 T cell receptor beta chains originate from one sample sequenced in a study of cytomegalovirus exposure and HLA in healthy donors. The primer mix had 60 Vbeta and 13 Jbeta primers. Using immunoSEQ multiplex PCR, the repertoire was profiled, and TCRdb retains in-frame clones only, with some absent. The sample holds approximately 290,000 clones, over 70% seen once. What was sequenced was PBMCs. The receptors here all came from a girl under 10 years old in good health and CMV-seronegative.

This CDR3 reads CASSFTSGTDTGELFF. DNA of the CDR3: TGCGCCAGCAGCTTTACTAGCGGGACGGACACCGGGGAGCTGTTTTTT. The genes are TRBV4-1 and TRBJ2-2; 10 bases match TRBD2. CDR1 is MGHRA and CDR2 is YSYEKL in the germline V gene. The junction had 6 bases not matched to a gene; V was cut back by 5 bases and J by 3 bases. CDR3 length equals 16 residues.

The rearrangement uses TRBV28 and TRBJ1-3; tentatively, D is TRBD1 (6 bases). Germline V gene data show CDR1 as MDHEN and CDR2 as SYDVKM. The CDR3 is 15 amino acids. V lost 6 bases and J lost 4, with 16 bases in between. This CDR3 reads CASSWSGRGGNTIYF. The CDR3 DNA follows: TGTGCCAGCAGCTGGAGTGGCAGGGGAGGAAACACCATATATTTT.

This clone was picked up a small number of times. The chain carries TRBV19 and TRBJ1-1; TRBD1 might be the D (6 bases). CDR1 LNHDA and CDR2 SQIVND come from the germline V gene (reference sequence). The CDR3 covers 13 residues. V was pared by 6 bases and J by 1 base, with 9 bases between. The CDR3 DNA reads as TGTGCCAGTAGAACAGGGCCGAACACTGAAGCTTTCTTT. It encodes CASRTGPNTEAFF.

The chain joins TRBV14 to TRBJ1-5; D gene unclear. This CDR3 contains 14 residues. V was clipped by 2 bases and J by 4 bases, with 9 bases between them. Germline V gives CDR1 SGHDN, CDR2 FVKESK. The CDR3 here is CASSQLRINQPQHF. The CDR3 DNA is TGTGCCAGCAGCCAACTGAGGATAAATCAGCCCCAGCATTTT. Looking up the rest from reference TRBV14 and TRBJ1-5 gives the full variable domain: EAGVTQFPSHSVIEKGQTVTLRCDPISGHDNLYWYRRVMGKEIKFLLHFVKESKQDESGMPNNRFLAERTGGTYSTLKVQPAELEDSGVYFCASSQLRINQPQHFGDGTRLSIL.

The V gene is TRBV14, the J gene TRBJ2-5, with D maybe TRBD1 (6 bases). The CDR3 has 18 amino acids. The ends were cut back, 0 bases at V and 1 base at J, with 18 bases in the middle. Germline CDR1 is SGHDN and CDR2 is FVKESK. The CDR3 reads CASSQDRLGHLIQETQYF. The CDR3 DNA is TGTGCCAGCAGCCAAGATAGGTTGGGACATCTAATCCAAGAGACCCAGTACTTC.

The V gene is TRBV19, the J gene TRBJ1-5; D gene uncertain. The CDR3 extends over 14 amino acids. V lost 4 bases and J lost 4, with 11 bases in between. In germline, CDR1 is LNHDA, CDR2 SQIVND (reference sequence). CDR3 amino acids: CASSRHVQNQPQHF. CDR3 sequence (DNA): TGTGCCAGTAGTAGACACGTCCAAAATCAGCCCCAGCATTTT.

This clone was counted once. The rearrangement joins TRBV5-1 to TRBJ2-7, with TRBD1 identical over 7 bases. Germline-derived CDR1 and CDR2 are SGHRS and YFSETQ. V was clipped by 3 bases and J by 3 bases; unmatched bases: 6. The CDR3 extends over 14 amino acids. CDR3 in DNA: TGCGCCAGCAGCTACCGGGACAGCGACTACGAGCAGTACTTC. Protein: CASSYRDSDYEQYF.

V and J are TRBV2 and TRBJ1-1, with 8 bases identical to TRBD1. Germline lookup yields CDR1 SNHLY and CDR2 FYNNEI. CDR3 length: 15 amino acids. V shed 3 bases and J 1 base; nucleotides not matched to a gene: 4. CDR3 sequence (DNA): TGTGCCAGCAGTGATCAGGGGGCGAGGAACACTGAAGCTTTCTTT. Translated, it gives CASSDQGARNTEAFF.

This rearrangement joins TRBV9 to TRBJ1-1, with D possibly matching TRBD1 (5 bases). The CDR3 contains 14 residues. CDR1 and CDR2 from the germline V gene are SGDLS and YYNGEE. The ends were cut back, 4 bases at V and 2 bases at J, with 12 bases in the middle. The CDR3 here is CASSPRQINTEAFF. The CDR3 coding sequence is TGTGCCAGCAGCCCCCGACAGATAAACACTGAAGCTTTCTTT.

The DNA of the CDR3 is TGTGCCAGTAGTATCCGCAGGAACTCCTACAATGAGCAGTTCTTC. Amino acids: CASSIRRNSYNEQFF. The chain has TRBV19 and TRBJ2-1; no reliable D call. The V gene lost 3 bases and the J gene lost 0 bases, with 9 bases spanning the gap. CDR1 and CDR2 from the germline V gene are LNHDA and SQIVND (reference sequence). This CDR3 is built from 15 residues.

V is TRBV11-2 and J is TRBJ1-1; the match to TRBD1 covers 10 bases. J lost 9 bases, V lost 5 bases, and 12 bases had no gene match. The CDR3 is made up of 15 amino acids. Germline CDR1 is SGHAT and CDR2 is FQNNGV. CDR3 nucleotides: TGTGCCAGCAGCCGGGACAGGGGACGGGGTTCGCAAGCTTTCTTT. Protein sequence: CASSRDRGRGSQAFF.

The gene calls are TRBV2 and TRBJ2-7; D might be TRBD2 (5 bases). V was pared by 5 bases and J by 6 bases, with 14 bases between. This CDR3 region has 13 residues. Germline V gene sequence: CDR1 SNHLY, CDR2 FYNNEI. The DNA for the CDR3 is TGTGCCAGCAGTCCCGGTCTAGCCCCCGAGCAGTACTTC. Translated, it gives CASSPGLAPEQYF.

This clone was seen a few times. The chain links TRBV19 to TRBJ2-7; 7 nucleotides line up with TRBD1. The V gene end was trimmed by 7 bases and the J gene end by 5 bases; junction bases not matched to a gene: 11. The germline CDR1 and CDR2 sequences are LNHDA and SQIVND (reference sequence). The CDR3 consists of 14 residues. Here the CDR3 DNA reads TGTGCCAGTACCCTCAAAACAGGGGTCCACGAGCAGTACTTC. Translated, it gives CASTLKTGVHEQYF. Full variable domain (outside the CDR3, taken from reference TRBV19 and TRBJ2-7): DGGITQSPKYLFRKEGQNVTLSCEQNLNHDAMYWYRQDPGQGLRLIYYSQIVNDFQKGDIAEGYSVSREKKESFPLTVTSAQKNPTAFYLCASTLKTGVHEQYFGPGTRLTVT.